The rows below give T cell receptor beta chains drawn from one sample of a study of blood T cell repertoires in COVID-19. TCRdb's copy holds only in-frame clones and misses some; the assay was immunoSEQ multiplex PCR. The data hold over 400,000 clones, with roughly nine tenths observed a single time. The sequenced sample consisted of peripheral blood. The receptor source for this set is a woman in her fifties or sixties with COVID-19, enrolled during active disease. Both conserved end residues are part of each CDR3. D genes are given only for firm matches. Size is stated for part of the rows, as once, few or many counts, or as a class when the clone is expanded.

V gene	CDR3 length	clone size	J gene	D gene	CDR3 protein	CDR3 DNA
TRBV4-1	16	.	TRBJ2-7	.	CASSQDLRTDTYEQYF	TGCGCCAGCAGCCAAGATTTGCGGACAGACACCTACGAGCAGTACTTC
TRBV7-2	16	.	TRBJ2-1	TRBD2	CASSFVRGGRYNEQFF	TGTGCCAGCAGCTTTGTTCGGGGGGGCCGGTACAATGAGCAGTTCTTC
TRBV5-1	16	.	TRBJ1-1	TRBD1	CASNRDRGEERTEAFF	TGCGCCAGCAATCGGGACAGGGGGGAAGAGAGGACTGAAGCTTTCTTT
TRBV3-1/TRBV3-2	19	.	TRBJ2-4	TRBD2	CASSQELAGGHIAKNIQYF	TGTGCCAGCAGCCAAGAACTAGCGGGGGGCCATATAGCCAAAAACATTCAGTACTTC
TRBV13	15	.	TRBJ1-2	TRBD1	CASSLGLGTDYGYTF	TGTGCCAGCAGCTTAGGCCTCGGGACAGATTATGGCTACACCTTC
TRBV4-2	18	.	TRBJ2-3	TRBD2	CASSQDKASGGRGDTQYF	TGTGCCAGCAGCCAAGATAAGGCTAGCGGGGGGAGGGGAGATACGCAGTATTTT
TRBV7-9	16	.	TRBJ2-2	TRBD1	CASSSADRGNTGELFF	TGTGCCAGCAGCTCCGCCGACAGGGGGAACACCGGGGAGCTGTTTTTT
TRBV6-5	14	few	TRBJ1-1	.	CASSYQGGDTEAFF	TGTGCCAGCAGTTATCAAGGGGGGGACACTGAAGCTTTCTTT
TRBV20-1	15	.	TRBJ1-5	.	CSASRGGGSNQPQHF	TGCAGTGCTAGTCGGGGTGGAGGGAGCAATCAGCCCCAGCATTTT
TRBV2	15	.	TRBJ2-7	TRBD1	CASSELGQGLFEQYF	TGTGCCAGCAGTGAATTGGGACAGGGGTTATTCGAGCAGTACTTC
TRBV30	14	.	TRBJ1-6	.	CAWIQGVGNSPLHF	TGTGCCTGGATTCAAGGGGTAGGTAATTCACCCCTCCACTTT
TRBV30	18	.	TRBJ1-6	.	CAWSVGAGFFSYNSPLHF	TGTGCCTGGAGTGTAGGCGCGGGTTTCTTCTCCTATAATTCACCCCTCCACTTT
TRBV9	15	.	TRBJ2-7	.	CASSVGVSEVYEQYF	TGTGCCAGCAGCGTAGGGGTGTCGGAGGTCTACGAGCAGTACTTC
TRBV5-4	15	.	TRBJ2-7	TRBD2	CASSLVGGTAYEQYF	TGTGCCAGCAGCTTGGTCGGGGGGACCGCCTACGAGCAGTACTTC
TRBV7-2	16	.	TRBJ2-1	TRBD2	CASSSRGQRGGGEQFF	TGTGCCAGCAGCTCCCGCGGTCAGCGGGGGGGTGGTGAGCAGTTCTTC
TRBV9	15	.	TRBJ2-1	TRBD2	CASSALAGSYNEQFF	TGTGCCAGCAGCGCTCTAGCGGGCTCCTACAATGAGCAGTTCTTC
TRBV7-9	14	.	TRBJ1-3	.	CASSLTGRRNTIYF	TGTGCCAGCAGCTTAACGGGTCGACGAAACACCATATATTTT
TRBV29-1	16	.	TRBJ1-1	.	CSVEGLRGTRNTEAFF	TGCAGCGTTGAGGGTCTGAGGGGGACACGGAACACTGAAGCTTTCTTT
TRBV12-5	16	.	TRBJ1-4	TRBD1	CASGSPSTGTGEKLFF	TGTGCTAGTGGTTCGCCTTCGACAGGGACGGGAGAAAAACTGTTTTTT
TRBV7-8	15	.	TRBJ2-3	.	CASSYRGSLTDTQYF	TGTGCCAGCAGTTATAGAGGGTCCCTCACGGATACGCAGTATTTT
TRBV7-6	16	.	TRBJ2-1	TRBD2	CASSPKTSGGADKQFF	TGTGCCAGCAGCCCAAAGACTAGCGGGGGGGCCGATAAGCAGTTCTTC
TRBV4-1	16	.	TRBJ2-1	TRBD2	CASSQGGRVRSDEQFF	TGCGCCAGCAGCCAAGGAGGGAGGGTTAGGTCCGATGAGCAGTTCTTC
TRBV6-1	15	.	TRBJ1-2	.	CASSEAGEGGYGYTF	TGTGCCAGCAGTGAAGCGGGGGAGGGAGGCTATGGCTACACCTTC
TRBV15	14	.	TRBJ1-4	TRBD1	CAASRGQDNEKLFF	TGTGCCGCGTCCAGGGGGCAGGATAATGAAAAACTGTTTTTT
TRBV9	18	.	TRBJ2-6	.	CASSALGAATSGANVLTF	TGTGCCAGCAGCGCCTTAGGCGCGGCGACGTCTGGGGCCAACGTCCTGACTTTC
TRBV24-1	16	.	TRBJ2-6	.	CATSDSKASGANVLTF	TGTGCCACCAGTGATTCCAAAGCCTCTGGGGCCAACGTCCTGACTTTC
TRBV24-1	16	.	TRBJ2-2	TRBD1	CATSDYRQGRDGELFF	TGTGCCACCAGTGATTACAGACAGGGACGGGACGGGGAGCTGTTTTTT
TRBV30	14	.	TRBJ2-7	TRBD1	CAWSVGTGGVEQYF	TGTGCCTGGAGCGTCGGGACAGGGGGCGTCGAGCAGTACTTC